A few counts support the clone carrying this T cell receptor beta chain. Its antigen is undetermined. Unique molecular identifiers were attached to individual cDNA molecules. A single record per CDR3 protein comes from TCRdb applying MiXCR to the 5' RACE reads. The table has 50,000 to 70,000 distinct CDR3 sequences, 7% to 8% seen once. This entry belongs to a study of early T cells in non-severe SARS-CoV-2 infection. Study context: Sequencing was performed on bulk RNA from unsorted whole blood, leaving chains unpaired. Broader study findings: Anti-spike CD8 responses were favored in VDJdb matching, and private and CD4 specificities were missed.

V shed 8 bases and J 0 bases; nucleotides not matched to a gene: 7. CDR3 length equals 15 residues. The receptor was derived from an adult who was a healthcare worker with PCR-confirmed SARS-CoV-2 infection or an uninfected control (not recorded which). The sequenced material came from whole blood. This sequence joins TRBV12-3 or TRBV12-4 and TRBJ2-3; 8 bases fit TRBD2. The CDR3 reads CASGQRERSTDTQYF. The CDR3 bases are TGTGCCAGCGGCCAGCGGGAGCGTAGCACAGATACGCAGTATTTT.